This passage covers 19 T cell receptor beta chains from one sample sequenced in a study of cytomegalovirus exposure and HLA in healthy donors. Researchers ran the PCR with 60 Vbeta and 13 Jbeta primers. Repertoires were generated with immunoSEQ multiplex PCR, while TCRdb's copy carries only in-frame clones and drops some. The sample lists 120,000 or so clones; 80% to 85% were seen once. The sequenced sample consisted of PBMCs. These TCRs come from a man between 25 and 39 years old in good health and CMV-seronegative.

There are a few counts of this clone. The V call is TRBV4-1, the J call TRBJ2-1; 9 bases align to TRBD1. The germline V gene encodes CDR1 MGHRA and CDR2 YSYEKL. CDR3 length equals 17 residues. V was pared by 3 bases and J by 7 bases, with 13 bases of the junction left unmatched. The CDR3 sequence is CASSHALGTGFWNEQFF. The CDR3 nucleotides are TGCGCCAGCAGCCATGCCCTCGGGACAGGGTTTTGGAATGAGCAGTTCTTC.

The rearrangement links TRBV7-2 to TRBJ2-3, with 8 bases identical to TRBD2. V gave up 1 base and J gave up 3 bases; unmatched junction bases: 3. The CDR3 spans 15 residues. The germline V gene has CDR1 SGHTA and CDR2 FQGNSA. The CDR3 coding sequence is TGTGCCAGCAGCTTAGACGGGGGGGCAACAGATACGCAGTATTTT. This gives the protein CASSLDGGATDTQYF.

This chain connects TRBV5-6 to TRBJ2-1; D uncertain. Trimming shortened V by 5 bases and J by 7 bases, and 13 bases separated the two germline ends. Germline loops: CDR1 SGHDT, CDR2 YYEEEE. The CDR3 totals 13 residues. DNA for the CDR3: TGTGCCAGCAGTTACAACCGCCGAAATGAGCAGTTCTTC. It yields the protein CASSYNRRNEQFF.

The genes are TRBV19 and TRBJ1-5; a possible D gene is TRBD1 (5 bases). The V gene lost 5 bases and the J gene lost 5 bases, with 13 bases spanning the gap. The CDR3 runs 14 residues. CDR1 is LNHDA, CDR2 SQIVND, per germline (reference sequence). This chain's CDR3 is CASSPLWGHQPQHF. As DNA, the CDR3 is TGTGCCAGTAGTCCTCTTTGGGGCCATCAGCCCCAGCATTTT.

The V call is TRBV18, the J call TRBJ2-5; D unresolved. This CDR3 has 15 amino acids. Germline CDR1 is KGHSH and CDR2 is LQKENI. Deletions cut 3 bases from V and 1 base from J, with 12 bases between. CDR3 amino acids: CASSPLVGSQETQYF. The CDR3 nucleotides read TGTGCCAGCTCACCCTTGGTCGGGTCCCAAGAGACCCAGTACTTC.

This clone was counted a few times. The rearrangement links TRBV2 to TRBJ2-7; 7 bases line up with TRBD1. Germline V gene data show CDR1 as SNHLY and CDR2 as FYNNEI. J lost 0 bases, V lost 7 bases, and 6 bases had no gene match. The CDR3 has 14 amino acids. This chain's CDR3 is CASTSQGISYEQYF. The CDR3 bases are TGTGCCAGCACCTCACAGGGGATCTCCTACGAGCAGTACTTC.

The gene calls are TRBV5-1 and TRBJ2-2, with TRBD1 matching 7 bases. The CDR3 contains 16 residues. V was pared by 3 bases and J by 0 bases, with 5 bases of the junction left unmatched. Germline loops: CDR1 SGHRS, CDR2 YFSETQ. As DNA, the CDR3 is TGCGCCAGCAGCTCTGGGACAGCTACGAACACCGGGGAGCTGTTTTTT. Amino acids: CASSSGTATNTGELFF.

The J gene is TRBJ1-4, the V gene TRBV5-1; possibly TRBD1 for D (6 bases). Germline V gene data show CDR1 as SGHRS and CDR2 as YFSETQ. V was cut by 6 bases and J by 2 bases, with 35 bases left in between. The CDR3 contains 22 residues. Here the CDR3 reads CASIIPGWPGHQNHGTNEKLFF. CDR3 DNA: TGCGCCAGCATCATTCCCGGATGGCCGGGACACCAAAACCACGGGACTAATGAAAAACTGTTTTTT.

This chain connects TRBV5-4 to TRBJ2-2; 10 positions match TRBD1. The germline CDR1 and CDR2 sequences are SGHNT and YYREEE (reference sequence). The CDR3 is made up of 15 amino acids. Trimming at V came to 4 bases and at J to 5 bases, leaving 5 bases not matched to a gene. Written as DNA, the CDR3 is TGTGCCAGCAGCCTGGACAGGGGGAAAACCGGGGAGCTGTTTTTT. This gives the protein CASSLDRGKTGELFF. The full variable domain, rest sourced from reference TRBV5-4 and TRBJ2-2, is ETGVTQSPTHLIKTRGQQVTLRCSSQSGHNTVSWYQQALGQGPQFIFQYYREEENGRGNFPPRFSGLQFPNYSSELNVNALELDDSALYLCASSLDRGKTGELFFGEGSRLTVL.

CDR3: CASSLRTSGSPDTQYF. CDR3 coding DNA: TGTGCCAGCAGTTTAAGGACTAGCGGTTCCCCAGATACGCAGTATTTT. The chain employs TRBV27 and TRBJ2-3, with 10 bases that match TRBD2. The CDR3 runs 16 residues. Germline CDR1 reads MNHEY; CDR2 reads SMNVEV (reference sequence). Trimming removed 2 bases from V and 4 bases from J; junction bases left unmatched: 6.

This chain uses TRBV7-9 with TRBJ1-4, with TRBD1 matching 7 bases. The J segment lost 5 bases and the V segment lost 6 bases, leaving 6 bases of the junction unmatched. Germline loops: CDR1 SEHNR, CDR2 FQNEAQ (reference sequence). The CDR3 loop spans 14 amino acids. The CDR3 bases are TGTGCCAGCAGTCTCACGGGACAGAATGAAAAACTGTTTTTT. It translates to CASSLTGQNEKLFF.

This chain connects TRBV6-5 to TRBJ1-5; weak D call: TRBD1 (6 bases). Germline values: CDR1 MNHEY, CDR2 SVGAGI. V shed 2 bases and J shed 9 bases, with 11 bases lying between them. This CDR3 has 13 residues. The CDR3 loop is CASSYGTGRPQHF. CDR3 in DNA: TGTGCCAGCAGTTACGGTACAGGGAGGCCCCAGCATTTT.

Comment on this clone: The sample carries other DNA sequences with the same CDR3. The rearrangement links TRBV6-5 to TRBJ2-3, with 7 bases fitting TRBD1. Germline values: CDR1 MNHEY, CDR2 SVGAGI. This CDR3 contains 14 residues. Trimming removed 5 bases from V and 0 bases from J; junction bases left unmatched: 2. For the CDR3, the DNA is TGTGCCAGCAGTGAGACAGGGAGCACAGATACGCAGTATTTT. Protein product: CASSETGSTDTQYF.

The V and J genes are TRBV18 and TRBJ2-3, with 9 bases that match TRBD1. CDR1 KGHSH and CDR2 LQKENI come from the germline V gene. This CDR3 has 18 amino acids. J was trimmed by 4 bases and V by 6 bases; bases with no gene match: 17. The CDR3 nucleotides are TGTGCCAGCTCCCCAAGCCCCCTTCTCGGGACAGGGCCAGATACGCAGTATTTT. This sequence encodes CASSPSPLLGTGPDTQYF.

DNA of the CDR3: TGTGCCAGCAGCGTGGGGACAGGGGGCGGCGTGCAGTACTTC. Protein: CASSVGTGGGVQYF. The chain couples TRBV9 to TRBJ2-7; 12 bases are a match to TRBD1. Germline-derived CDR1 and CDR2 are SGDLS and YYNGEE. V was clipped by 2 bases and J by 9 bases; unmatched bases: 6. The CDR3 length is 14 residues.

The chain has TRBV6-1 and TRBJ1-5; a weak D match, TRBD1 (5 bases). V was cut by 3 bases and J by 6 bases, with 15 bases left in between. Germline V lookup: CDR1 MNHNS, CDR2 SASEGT. This CDR3 comprises 15 residues. The chain's CDR3 is CASSDFGGGTQPQHF. CDR3 nucleotides: TGTGCCAGCAGTGACTTCGGGGGGGGGACTCAGCCCCAGCATTTT.

This chain links TRBV29-1 with TRBJ2-5; D gene unclear. The last part of the DNA fits TRBJ2-7 better; the J call may be wrong. The CDR3 totals 11 residues. Per germline, CDR1 SQVTM and CDR2 ANQGSEA. The CDR3 here is CSALQINEQYF. The CDR3 nucleotides read TGCAGCGCCCTACAGATCAACGAGCAGTACTTC.

Regarding this clone: This CDR3 is also generated by other DNA sequences in the sample. The rearrangement links TRBV7-9 to TRBJ2-5, with unresolved D. Trimming left V 2 bases short and J 3 bases short, with 10 bases between. The CDR3 loop spans 14 amino acids. Looked up from germline, CDR1 is SEHNR and CDR2 is FQNEAQ (reference sequence). The CDR3 loop reads CASSLNGGEETQYF. The CDR3 DNA is TGTGCCAGCAGCTTAAACGGTGGAGAAGAGACCCAGTACTTC.

The rearrangement joins TRBV5-1 to TRBJ2-7; a possible D gene is TRBD2 (6 bases). The CDR3 runs 13 residues. Between the trimmed V and J ends, which lost 0 bases and 6 bases, there was a span of 10 bases. CDR1 SGHRS and CDR2 YFSETQ come from the germline V gene. This CDR3 is CASSLGQEGEQYF. CDR3 bases: TGCGCCAGCAGCTTGGGGCAGGAGGGCGAGCAGTACTTC.